These T cell receptor beta chains were read from a single sample in a study of control samples from healthy donors and cancer patients. TCRdb keeps only in-frame clones here, not all; method: immunoSEQ multiplex PCR. The table records roughly 98,000 clones, 85% to 95% of them present only once. The sample taken for sequencing was blood. The receptors were sampled from a man younger than 35 in good health. Both conserved end residues are part of each CDR3. D genes are given only for firm matches. Not every row has a clone size; where given, it reads once, few, many or a size class.

cdr3_aa: CASSVGLAGIYEQYF
cdr3_nt: TGTGCCAGCAGCGTGGGACTAGCGGGGATCTACGAGCAGTACTTC
d_call: TRBD2
j_call: TRBJ2-7
v_call: TRBV6-5
cdr3_length: 15
clone_size: -

cdr3_aa: CASSPQHYNSPLHF
cdr3_nt: TGTGCCAGCAGCCCACAGCACTATAATTCACCCCTCCACTTT
d_call: -
j_call: TRBJ1-6
v_call: TRBV7-2
cdr3_length: 14
clone_size: -

cdr3_aa: CSVPYRGDTEAFF
cdr3_nt: TGCAGCGTCCCCTACAGGGGAGACACTGAAGCTTTCTTT
d_call: TRBD1
j_call: TRBJ1-1
v_call: TRBV29-1
cdr3_length: 13
clone_size: -

cdr3_aa: CASSRTNSGNTIYF
cdr3_nt: TGTGCCAGCAGTCGGACAAACTCTGGAAACACCATATATTTT
d_call: -
j_call: TRBJ1-3
v_call: TRBV25-1
cdr3_length: 14
clone_size: -

cdr3_aa: CASSYGLMNTEAFF
cdr3_nt: TGTGCCAGCAGTTACGGACTTATGAACACTGAAGCTTTCTTT
d_call: -
j_call: TRBJ1-1
v_call: TRBV6-5
cdr3_length: 14
clone_size: -

cdr3_aa: CASSRGRAWETQYF
cdr3_nt: TGTGCCAGTAGTCGCGGGAGGGCCTGGGAGACCCAGTACTTC
d_call: TRBD2
j_call: TRBJ2-5
v_call: TRBV19
cdr3_length: 14
clone_size: -

cdr3_aa: CASSSRPANTEAFF
cdr3_nt: TGTGCCAGCAGCTCCCGCCCGGCAAACACTGAAGCTTTCTTT
d_call: -
j_call: TRBJ1-1
v_call: TRBV11-2
cdr3_length: 14
clone_size: -

cdr3_aa: CASSAPGSALYGYTF
cdr3_nt: TGTGCCAGCAGCGCTCCCGGGTCCGCCCTGTATGGCTACACCTTC
d_call: -
j_call: TRBJ1-2
v_call: TRBV7-6
cdr3_length: 15
clone_size: -

cdr3_aa: CASSLSPEANYNEQFF
cdr3_nt: TGCGCCAGCAGCTTGTCGCCGGAGGCTAACTACAATGAGCAGTTCTTC
d_call: -
j_call: TRBJ2-1
v_call: TRBV5-1
cdr3_length: 16
clone_size: -

cdr3_aa: CASSGFGGQRRGYGYTF
cdr3_nt: TGTGCCAGCAGTGGCTTCGGGGGACAGCGGAGAGGCTATGGCTACACCTTC
d_call: TRBD1
j_call: TRBJ1-2
v_call: TRBV6-1
cdr3_length: 17
clone_size: -

cdr3_aa: CASRLGQPSYEQYF
cdr3_nt: TGCGCCAGCAGGTTGGGACAACCGTCCTACGAGCAGTACTTC
d_call: -
j_call: TRBJ2-7
v_call: TRBV5-1
cdr3_length: 14
clone_size: -

cdr3_aa: CASSLLGRITELNTEAFF
cdr3_nt: TGTGCCAGCAGCTTACTGGGCCGTATAACGGAGCTGAACACTGAAGCTTTCTTT
d_call: -
j_call: TRBJ1-1
v_call: TRBV13
cdr3_length: 18
clone_size: -

cdr3_aa: CASMRQAQEYNEQFF
cdr3_nt: TGTGCCAGTATGAGACAGGCCCAGGAATACAATGAGCAGTTCTTC
d_call: -
j_call: TRBJ2-1
v_call: TRBV19
cdr3_length: 15
clone_size: -

cdr3_aa: CSVIDRELRGYTF
cdr3_nt: TGCAGCGTAATCGACAGGGAGCTGCGTGGCTACACCTTC
d_call: TRBD1
j_call: TRBJ1-2
v_call: TRBV29-1
cdr3_length: 13
clone_size: -

cdr3_aa: CASQRGVTDTQYF
cdr3_nt: TGTGCTAGCCAGCGGGGGGTCACAGATACGCAGTATTTT
d_call: TRBD2
j_call: TRBJ2-3
v_call: TRBV12-5
cdr3_length: 13
clone_size: once

cdr3_aa: CASSPLMAGDGYTF
cdr3_nt: TGTGCCAGCAGCCCTCTTATGGCGGGGGATGGCTACACCTTC
d_call: -
j_call: TRBJ1-2
v_call: TRBV3-1/TRBV3-2
cdr3_length: 14
clone_size: -

cdr3_aa: CASSLPVGEEDLNYGYTF
cdr3_nt: TGTGCCAGCAGCTTACCAGTCGGCGAAGAAGATCTTAACTATGGCTACACCTTC
d_call: -
j_call: TRBJ1-2
v_call: TRBV7-2
cdr3_length: 18
clone_size: -

cdr3_aa: CASSQLTRTSTSTDTQYF
cdr3_nt: TGCGCCAGCAGCCAATTAACTCGGACTAGCACTAGCACAGATACGCAGTATTTT
d_call: TRBD2
j_call: TRBJ2-3
v_call: TRBV4-3
cdr3_length: 18
clone_size: -

cdr3_aa: CASSYKRGSYNEQFF
cdr3_nt: TGTGCCAGCAGTTATAAGCGGGGAAGCTACAATGAGCAGTTCTTC
d_call: TRBD2
j_call: TRBJ2-1
v_call: TRBV27
cdr3_length: 15
clone_size: -

cdr3_aa: CASSFHRDAGYTF
cdr3_nt: TGTGCCAGCAGTTTCCACAGGGACGCTGGCTACACCTTC
d_call: -
j_call: TRBJ1-2
v_call: TRBV27
cdr3_length: 13
clone_size: few

cdr3_aa: CASSPEPTTHEQFF
cdr3_nt: TGTGCCAGCAGCCCCGAGCCTACTACCCATGAGCAGTTCTTC
d_call: -
j_call: TRBJ2-1
v_call: TRBV5-4
cdr3_length: 14
clone_size: -

cdr3_aa: CSVIHRASSYNEQFF
cdr3_nt: TGCAGCGTTATCCACAGGGCGAGCTCCTACAATGAGCAGTTCTTC
d_call: -
j_call: TRBJ2-1
v_call: TRBV29-1
cdr3_length: 15
clone_size: -

cdr3_aa: CASSTRLRGNQPQHF
cdr3_nt: TGTGCCAGTAGTACCCGTTTACGCGGCAATCAGCCCCAGCATTTT
d_call: -
j_call: TRBJ1-5
v_call: TRBV19
cdr3_length: 15
clone_size: -

cdr3_aa: CAWSSTGTLQHF
cdr3_nt: TGTGCCTGGAGTTCAACCGGGACCCTCCAGCATTTT
d_call: -
j_call: TRBJ1-5
v_call: TRBV30
cdr3_length: 12
clone_size: -

cdr3_aa: CSVLLSPPYEQYF
cdr3_nt: TGCAGCGTCCTACTTTCCCCTCCCTACGAGCAGTACTTC
d_call: -
j_call: TRBJ2-7
v_call: TRBV29-1
cdr3_length: 13
clone_size: -

cdr3_aa: CASSFDPRKPQHF
cdr3_nt: TGTGCCAGCAGCTTTGACCCAAGGAAGCCCCAGCATTTT
d_call: -
j_call: TRBJ1-5
v_call: TRBV7-2
cdr3_length: 13
clone_size: -

cdr3_aa: CASSRTDRVDGYTF
cdr3_nt: TGTGCCAGCAGTCGTACGGACAGGGTGGATGGCTACACCTTC
d_call: TRBD1
j_call: TRBJ1-2
v_call: TRBV6-2/TRBV6-3
cdr3_length: 14
clone_size: -

cdr3_aa: CATAQANQPQHF
cdr3_nt: TGTGCCACCGCACAAGCGAATCAGCCCCAGCATTTT
d_call: -
j_call: TRBJ1-5
v_call: TRBV24-1
cdr3_length: 12
clone_size: -

cdr3_aa: CASGLSSTTGLRNTEAFF
cdr3_nt: TGTGCTAGTGGTTTGAGCTCTACAACAGGGTTGAGGAACACTGAAGCTTTCTTT
d_call: -
j_call: TRBJ1-1
v_call: TRBV12-5
cdr3_length: 18
clone_size: -

cdr3_aa: CASSKGAGGFQTQYF
cdr3_nt: TGTGCCAGTAGCAAGGGAGCGGGAGGGTTCCAGACCCAGTACTTC
d_call: TRBD2
j_call: TRBJ2-5
v_call: TRBV19
cdr3_length: 15
clone_size: -

cdr3_aa: CASSREPYNEQFF
cdr3_nt: TGTGCCAGCTCGCGGGAACCCTACAATGAGCAGTTCTTC
d_call: -
j_call: TRBJ2-1
v_call: TRBV2
cdr3_length: 13
clone_size: -

cdr3_aa: CSASMVAGASYNEQFF
cdr3_nt: TGCAGTGCTAGTATGGTAGCGGGGGCCTCCTACAATGAGCAGTTCTTC
d_call: TRBD2
j_call: TRBJ2-1
v_call: TRBV20-1
cdr3_length: 16
clone_size: -

cdr3_aa: CASSRGDSLQETQYF
cdr3_nt: TGTGCCAGCAGTCGCGGGGACAGCCTCCAAGAGACCCAGTACTTC
d_call: -
j_call: TRBJ2-5
v_call: TRBV27
cdr3_length: 15
clone_size: -

cdr3_aa: CASSLSPSWDTQYF
cdr3_nt: TGTGCCAGCAGCCTTTCCCCTAGCTGGGATACGCAGTATTTT
d_call: -
j_call: TRBJ2-3
v_call: TRBV6-5
cdr3_length: 14
clone_size: -

cdr3_aa: CASSPTDNYGYTF
cdr3_nt: TGTGCCAGCTCGCCGACAGATAACTATGGCTACACCTTC
d_call: -
j_call: TRBJ1-2
v_call: TRBV18
cdr3_length: 13
clone_size: -

cdr3_aa: CASGGVPYEQYF
cdr3_nt: TGTGCCAGCGGCGGGGTTCCCTACGAGCAGTACTTC
d_call: -
j_call: TRBJ2-7
v_call: TRBV27
cdr3_length: 12
clone_size: -

cdr3_aa: CASSQQGSGPSNLFAEAFF
cdr3_nt: TGTGCCAGCAGCCAGCAGGGTAGTGGGCCGTCGAATCTGTTCGCTGAAGCTTTCTTT
d_call: -
j_call: TRBJ1-1
v_call: TRBV5-4
cdr3_length: 19
clone_size: -

cdr3_aa: CASSLPPGLGETQYF
cdr3_nt: TGTGCCAGCAGTCTACCTCCGGGACTAGGAGAGACCCAGTACTTC
d_call: TRBD2
j_call: TRBJ2-5
v_call: TRBV6-5
cdr3_length: 15
clone_size: -

cdr3_aa: CASRGRTVNEKLFF
cdr3_nt: TGTGCCAGCAGGGGCAGGACCGTTAATGAAAAACTGTTTTTT
d_call: -
j_call: TRBJ1-4
v_call: TRBV2
cdr3_length: 14
clone_size: -

cdr3_aa: CAWGTGPYEQYF
cdr3_nt: TGTGCCTGGGGGACGGGGCCCTACGAGCAGTACTTC
d_call: -
j_call: TRBJ2-7
v_call: TRBV30
cdr3_length: 12
clone_size: -

cdr3_aa: CASRRLAGDNTDTQYF
cdr3_nt: TGCGCCAGCAGGAGACTAGCGGGAGATAACACAGATACGCAGTATTTT
d_call: TRBD2
j_call: TRBJ2-3
v_call: TRBV10-2
cdr3_length: 16
clone_size: -

cdr3_aa: CAISGAETNTEAFF
cdr3_nt: TGTGCCATCAGTGGGGCGGAAACTAACACTGAAGCTTTCTTT
d_call: -
j_call: TRBJ1-1
v_call: TRBV10-3
cdr3_length: 14
clone_size: -

cdr3_aa: CASSPGAGGLSSYNEQFF
cdr3_nt: TGCGCCAGCAGTCCGGGAGCGGGGGGCCTGAGCTCCTACAATGAGCAGTTCTTC
d_call: TRBD2
j_call: TRBJ2-1
v_call: TRBV10-1
cdr3_length: 18
clone_size: -

cdr3_aa: CASSEGGTVNTEAFF
cdr3_nt: TGTGCCAGCAGTGAAGGAGGGACGGTGAACACTGAAGCTTTCTTT
d_call: -
j_call: TRBJ1-1
v_call: TRBV25-1
cdr3_length: 15
clone_size: -

cdr3_aa: CAWSEDWAGDEQYF
cdr3_nt: TGTGCCTGGAGTGAGGATTGGGCAGGGGACGAGCAGTACTTC
d_call: -
j_call: TRBJ2-7
v_call: TRBV30
cdr3_length: 14
clone_size: -

cdr3_aa: CASSLARASTTEAFF
cdr3_nt: TGCGCCAGCAGCTTGGCCCGGGCGTCAACAACTGAAGCTTTCTTT
d_call: -
j_call: TRBJ1-1
v_call: TRBV5-1
cdr3_length: 15
clone_size: -

cdr3_aa: CASSPGTDSYEQYF
cdr3_nt: TGTGCCAGCTCACCTGGGACAGACTCCTACGAGCAGTACTTC
d_call: TRBD1
j_call: TRBJ2-7
v_call: TRBV18
cdr3_length: 14
clone_size: -

cdr3_aa: CASSLADEKLFF
cdr3_nt: TGTGCCAGCAGTTTAGCGGATGAAAAACTGTTTTTT
d_call: -
j_call: TRBJ1-4
v_call: TRBV12-3/TRBV12-4
cdr3_length: 12
clone_size: -

cdr3_aa: CASGQGGLMPQHF
cdr3_nt: TGTGCCAGCGGGCAGGGGGGCCTCATGCCCCAGCATTTT
d_call: TRBD1
j_call: TRBJ1-5
v_call: TRBV7-2
cdr3_length: 13
clone_size: -

cdr3_aa: CASSFKGHRRNYGYTF
cdr3_nt: TGTGCCAGCAGTTTTAAGGGACACCGCCGCAACTATGGCTACACCTTC
d_call: -
j_call: TRBJ1-2
v_call: TRBV27
cdr3_length: 16
clone_size: -

cdr3_aa: CASSLREMDNEQFF
cdr3_nt: TGTGCCAGCAGCTTAAGGGAGATGGACAATGAGCAGTTCTTC
d_call: -
j_call: TRBJ2-1
v_call: TRBV7-8
cdr3_length: 14
clone_size: few

cdr3_aa: CASSSRGQGETEAFF
cdr3_nt: TGTGCCAGCAGCTCCCGGGGGCAGGGAGAGACTGAAGCTTTCTTT
d_call: -
j_call: TRBJ1-1
v_call: TRBV7-3
cdr3_length: 15
clone_size: -

cdr3_aa: CASSESRVTEAFF
cdr3_nt: TGTGCCAGCAGTGAAAGCCGAGTCACTGAAGCTTTCTTT
d_call: -
j_call: TRBJ1-1
v_call: TRBV6-1
cdr3_length: 13
clone_size: -

cdr3_aa: CATRGVGGANVLTF
cdr3_nt: TGTGCCACCAGGGGGGTTGGTGGGGCCAACGTCCTGACTTTC
d_call: -
j_call: TRBJ2-6
v_call: TRBV15
cdr3_length: 14
clone_size: -